A single sample is the source of the 4 T cell receptor beta chains below, sequenced in a study of blood T cell repertoires in COVID-19. Profiling relied on immunoSEQ multiplex PCR, and the TCRdb table lists in-frame clones only, not all of them. The profile shows roughly 97,000 clones, roughly 84% of them singletons. Sample: peripheral blood. The receptors derive from a man aged 55 to 69 with acute or convalescent COVID-19.

This chain uses TRBV11-2 with TRBJ2-1; a weak D match, TRBD2 (6 bases). Germline V gene lookup returns CDR1 SGHAT and CDR2 FQNNGV. V was cut by 0 bases and J by 0 bases, with 9 bases left in between. The CDR3 spans 16 residues. DNA of the CDR3: TGTGCCAGCAGCTTAGATCGGGGGAGCTCCTACAATGAGCAGTTCTTC. It translates to CASSLDRGSSYNEQFF.

This chain uses TRBV28 with TRBJ1-1; D is unclear. With 6 bases removed from V and 0 bases from J, the gap between germline ends came to 5 bases. The CDR3 has 12 residues. Germline V CDR1 and CDR2: MDHEN, SYDVKM. Here the CDR3 DNA reads TGTGCCAGCAGGAGAATGAACACTGAAGCTTTCTTT. Translated, it gives CASRRMNTEAFF.

The chain couples TRBV5-6 to TRBJ1-1, with D maybe TRBD1 (6 bases). The length of the CDR3 is 14 residues. V lost 0 bases, J lost 1 base, and 7 bases lay in between. Germline CDR1 SGHDT, CDR2 YYEEEE. The CDR3 bases are TGTGCCAGCAGCTTGGCAGGGGCGAACACTGAAGCTTTCTTT. This translates into CASSLAGANTEAFF.

This chain joins TRBV6-1 and TRBJ1-3; TRBD1 is a possible D gene (5 bases). This CDR3 has 14 amino acids. Germline assignment: CDR1 MNHNS and CDR2 SASEGT. The ends were cut back, 8 bases at V and 4 bases at J, with 15 bases in the middle. For the CDR3, the DNA is TGTGCCAGCCAGTCGCCAGGGAACGGAAACACCATATATTTT. It translates to CASQSPGNGNTIYF.